Each of the 9 T cell receptor beta chains below was sequenced from the same sample in a study of blood T cell repertoires in COVID-19. TCRdb keeps only in-frame clones here, not all; method: immunoSEQ multiplex PCR. The sample carries 300,000 to 400,000 clones, approximately 89% recorded once. The sequenced sample consisted of peripheral blood. These receptors all stem from a woman between 18 and 30 years old who had recovered from COVID-19.

Only one count was recorded for this clone. The rearrangement joins TRBV5-1 to TRBJ2-1; D not certain. The CDR3 runs 12 residues. Trimming took off 2 bases at V and 8 bases at J, with 8 bases between the two ends. CDR1 and CDR2 from the germline V gene are SGHRS and YFSETQ. The CDR3 spells CASSFKLDEQFF. As DNA, the CDR3 is TGCGCCAGCAGCTTCAAACTCGATGAGCAGTTCTTC.

This sequence joins TRBV7-2 and TRBJ1-1; 9 bases are shared with TRBD1. V shed 2 bases and J 14 bases; nucleotides not matched to a gene: 9. CDR1 and CDR2 (germline): SGHTA, FQGNSA. This CDR3 is 13 amino acids long. The CDR3 protein is CASSLRRQGEGFF. The CDR3 DNA sequence: TGTGCCAGCAGCTTAAGGCGACAGGGGGAGGGGTTCTTT.

V is TRBV11-2 and J is TRBJ2-7; the match to TRBD2 covers 11 bases. The CDR3 loop spans 15 amino acids. CDR1 is SGHAT, CDR2 FQNNGV, per germline. J was trimmed by 1 base and V by 5 bases; bases with no gene match: 4. In DNA form, the CDR3 reads TGTGCCAGCAGCCCCGGGACTAGCGGATCCTACGAGCAGTACGTC. Encoded protein: CASSPGTSGSYEQYV.

J is TRBJ1-2 and V is TRBV5-1; 11 nucleotides line up with TRBD1. The length of the CDR3 is 17 residues. Germline V gene data show CDR1 as SGHRS and CDR2 as YFSETQ. V lost 8 bases and J lost 3; bases outside the gene matches: 15. The CDR3 DNA follows: TGCGCCAGTCGAGGAGGTCCCCCGGGACAGGGGGACTATGGCTACACCTTC. It encodes CASRGGPPGQGDYGYTF.

The rearrangement uses TRBV29-1 and TRBJ1-2; D remains ambiguous. The CDR3 extends over 14 amino acids. Trimming took off 0 bases at V and 0 bases at J, with 8 bases between the two ends. Germline V CDR1 and CDR2: SQVTM, ANQGSEA. CDR3 loop: CSVEDPVPNYGYTF. CDR3 nucleotides: TGCAGCGTTGAAGATCCGGTCCCTAACTATGGCTACACCTTC.

V and J are TRBV11-3 and TRBJ2-1; TRBD2 aligns across 14 bases. This CDR3 comprises 13 residues. Germline V gene sequence: CDR1 SGHNT, CDR2 YENEEA. The trim removed 5 bases at V and 15 bases at J, leaving 6 bases unmatched. The CDR3 loop is CASSTTSGRASFF. In nucleotides, the CDR3 is TGTGCCAGCAGCACGACTAGCGGGAGGGCGTCGTTCTTC.

The chain uses TRBV29-1 and TRBJ1-4, with TRBD1 matching over 9 bases. This CDR3 comprises 12 residues. Trimming cost V 7 bases and J 8 bases; bases outside gene matches: 5. Germline-derived CDR1 and CDR2 are SQVTM and ANQGSEA. CDR3 DNA sequence: TGCAGCGGGGGACAGGGCAGCGAAAAACTGTTTTTT. This codes for CSGGQGSEKLFF.

The J gene is TRBJ1-2, the V gene TRBV29-1; TRBD1 matches at 9 bases. CDR3 size: 11 residues. Germline trimming cut 8 bases from V and 8 bases from J; bases unmatched to any gene: 6. Germline CDR1 SQVTM, CDR2 ANQGSEA. CDR3 DNA sequence: TGCAGCACAAACAGGGGGCGAGGCTACACCTTC. Amino acids: CSTNRGRGYTF.

The rearrangement uses TRBV10-1 and TRBJ2-2; TRBD2 agrees at 13 bases. The V gene's germline CDR1 is WNHNN and CDR2 SYGVQD (reference sequence). The CDR3 totals 18 residues. The V gene end was trimmed by 6 bases and the J gene end by 1 base; junction bases not matched to a gene: 8. CDR3 region: CASREETSGRKNTGELFF. Here the CDR3 DNA reads TGCGCCAGCAGGGAGGAGACTAGCGGGAGGAAGAACACCGGGGAGCTGTTTTTT.